The 32 T cell receptor beta chains listed next were all sequenced from one sample in a study of OX40 agonist ivuxolimab in advanced cancers. Sequencing used immunoSEQ multiplex PCR; TCRdb keeps in-frame clones, though not all of them. The data hold about 73,000 clones, with almost 90% observed a single time. Sequenced material: CD4+ or CD8+ T cells sorted from blood, taken in a trial of the OX40 agonist ivuxolimab. These receptors were collected from an adult with an advanced solid tumor such as melanoma, head and neck, liver or kidney cancer.

This clone appeared a single time. The chain combines TRBV5-1 with TRBJ1-6; the D gene is possibly TRBD1 (5 bases). This CDR3 spans 12 amino acids. Deletions cut 7 bases from V and 10 bases from J, with 12 bases between. Germline V gives CDR1 SGHRS, CDR2 YFSETQ. Written as DNA, the CDR3 is TGCGCCAGCCAGAACGAGGGGTCACCCCTCCACTTT. Encoded protein: CASQNEGSPLHF.

This sequence joins TRBV9 and TRBJ1-3, with unresolved D. The CDR3 is 16 amino acids. The germline gives CDR1 SGDLS, CDR2 YYNGEE. V shed 1 base and J shed 0 bases, with 11 bases lying between them. CDR3 protein: CASSVTPQDSGNTIYF. For the CDR3, the DNA is TGTGCCAGCAGCGTAACCCCTCAGGACTCTGGAAACACCATATATTTT.

V and J are TRBV29-1 and TRBJ2-3, with 9 bases identical to TRBD2. The CDR3 extends over 14 amino acids. CDR1 is SQVTM, CDR2 ANQGSEA, per germline. V trimming: 4 bases; J trimming: 1 base; junction bases outside the gene matches: 3. The CDR3 bases are TGCAGCGTTGTCCCTAGCGGGGGCACAGATACGCAGTATTTT. Protein: CSVVPSGGTDTQYF.

The chain carries TRBV6-1 and TRBJ2-2; D unclear. Germline V lookup: CDR1 MNHNS, CDR2 SASEGT. Trimming shortened V by 3 bases and J by 5 bases, and 7 bases separated the two germline ends. The CDR3 is 13 amino acids. The DNA of the CDR3 is TGTGCCAGCAGTGACTTGGGGACCGGGGAGCTGTTTTTT. Protein product: CASSDLGTGELFF.

This sequence joins TRBV5-1 and TRBJ2-7; D possibly uses TRBD1 or TRBD2 (5 bases each). The germline CDR1 and CDR2 sequences are SGHRS and YFSETQ. The CDR3 is 14 residues long. The V gene lost 1 base and the J gene lost 2 bases, with 10 bases spanning the gap. The CDR3 sequence is CASSLPGTTYEQYF. For the CDR3, the DNA is TGCGCCAGCAGCTTGCCAGGGACCACCTACGAGCAGTACTTC.

The J gene is TRBJ1-2, the V gene TRBV18; a possible D gene is TRBD1 (5 bases). The germline V gene encodes CDR1 KGHSH and CDR2 LQKENI. V was shortened by 2 bases and J by 6 bases, with 16 bases between the two germline ends. This CDR3 comprises 15 residues. CDR3 in DNA: TGTGCCAGCTCACCAAGGGCGGTCGAAGGGGATGGCTACACCTTC. Amino acid sequence: CASSPRAVEGDGYTF.

J is TRBJ2-1 and V is TRBV7-2; 11 nucleotides match TRBD2. There are 15 residues in the CDR3. V gave up 2 bases and J gave up 7 bases; unmatched junction bases: 4. Looked up from germline, CDR1 is SGHTA and CDR2 is FQGNSA. The DNA for the CDR3 is TGTGCCAGCAGCTTATCTAGCGGGGGGACTAATGAGCAGTTCTTC. This gives the protein CASSLSSGGTNEQFF.

Of note for this clone: At one boundary the junction diverges from the germline segment, which might be a read error. This chain links TRBV5-4 with TRBJ1-2, with no clear D. The CDR3 runs 12 residues. Germline-derived CDR1 and CDR2 are SGHNT and YYREEE (reference sequence). The CDR3 coding sequence is TGTGCCAGCAGCTTGGCGACTTTACAGCAGGAATTC. Protein: CASSLATLQQEF.

The rearrangement uses TRBV7-9 and TRBJ2-2; 10 bases align to TRBD2. The CDR3 is 16 amino acids. Per the germline V gene, CDR1 is SEHNR and CDR2 is FQNEAQ (reference sequence). J was trimmed by 4 bases and V by 2 bases; bases with no gene match: 4. CDR3 DNA: TGTGCCAGCAGCTTAAGCGGGGGGGGCCTCACCGGGGAGCTGTTTTTT. As protein: CASSLSGGGLTGELFF.

V is TRBV2 and J is TRBJ2-1; perhaps TRBD1 as D (5 bases). Trimming cost V 7 bases and J 5 bases, with 15 bases left between them. The CDR3 length is 14 residues. Germline V CDR1 and CDR2: SNHLY, FYNNEI. CDR3: CASKGYGKNNEQFF. The CDR3 DNA sequence: TGTGCCAGCAAGGGGTACGGAAAAAACAATGAGCAGTTCTTC.

The gene calls are TRBV10-2 and TRBJ2-7; no reliable D call. With 3 bases removed from V and 6 bases from J, the gap between germline ends came to 9 bases. Per the germline V gene, CDR1 is WSHSY and CDR2 is SAAADI. The CDR3 has 12 amino acids. The CDR3 region has the DNA TGCGCCAGCAGTGATGGGCAGATCGAGCAGTACTTC. This gives the protein CASSDGQIEQYF.

The chain carries TRBV30 and TRBJ1-6; the match to TRBD1 covers 8 bases. The V and J ends lost 2 bases and 7 bases, in that order; junction bases with no gene match: 4. This CDR3 comprises 14 residues. Germline CDR1 GTSNPN, CDR2 SVGIG (reference sequence). The CDR3 region has the DNA TGTGCCTGGAGTCCGGGACAGGCAAATTCACCCCTCCACTTT. Translated: CAWSPGQANSPLHF. The whole variable domain, filled in from reference TRBV30 and TRBJ1-6, reads SQTIHQWPATLVQPVGSPLSLECTVEGTSNPNLYWYRQAAGRGLQLLFYSVGIGQISSEVPQNLSASRPQDRQFILSSKKLLLSDSGFYLCAWSPGQANSPLHFGNGTRLTVT.

Written as DNA, the CDR3 is TGTGCCAGCAGCGCAGAGCTCTCTGGAAACACCATATATTTT. The encoded protein is CASSAELSGNTIYF. The chain uses TRBV5-4 and TRBJ1-3; no reliable D call. CDR1 SGHNT and CDR2 YYREEE come from the germline V gene (reference sequence). This CDR3 is 14 amino acids long. V was clipped by 4 bases and J by 0 bases, with 8 bases between them. Full variable domain (rest looked up from reference TRBV5-4 and TRBJ1-3): ETGVTQSPTHLIKTRGQQVTLRCSSQSGHNTVSWYQQALGQGPQFIFQYYREEENGRGNFPPRFSGLQFPNYSSELNVNALELDDSALYLCASSAELSGNTIYFGEGSWLTVV.

This chain uses TRBV7-9 with TRBJ2-1, with 9 bases aligning to TRBD1. The germline CDR1 and CDR2 sequences are SEHNR and FQNEAQ (reference sequence). With 5 bases clipped from V and 10 bases from J, the junction kept 9 bases outside the gene matches. The CDR3 sequence is 14 residues long. The CDR3 DNA is TGTGCCAGCAGCATGGGGACAGGGTTCAACGAGCAGTTCTTC. It specifies CASSMGTGFNEQFF.

The chain joins TRBV6-5 to TRBJ2-7, with D tentatively TRBD1 or TRBD2 (5 bases each). Germline-derived CDR1 and CDR2 are MNHEY and SVGAGI. The ends were cut back, 5 bases at V and 3 bases at J, with 5 bases in the middle. The CDR3 totals 11 residues. This CDR3 reads CASSGGYEQYF. Here the CDR3 DNA reads TGTGCCAGCAGTGGGGGCTACGAGCAGTACTTC.

This clone was observed a handful of times. The J gene is TRBJ2-7, the V gene TRBV5-1; 11 bases align to TRBD1. The CDR3 totals 14 residues. Germline-derived CDR1 and CDR2 are SGHRS and YFSETQ. J gave up 11 bases and V 4 bases, and 11 bases lay outside the gene matches. CDR3 sequence (DNA): TGCGCCAGCAGCCCCGGGACAGGGGGAGGGGAAAAGTACTTC. Its translation is CASSPGTGGGEKYF.

The V and J genes are TRBV29-1 and TRBJ2-5, with 12 bases aligning to TRBD2. Germline V lookup: CDR1 SQVTM, CDR2 ANQGSEA. This CDR3 has 13 residues. V lost 7 bases and J lost 5; bases outside the gene matches: 5. The DNA of the CDR3 is TGCAGCGCTAGCGGGGGGGCCGGGGAGACCCAGTACTTC. Protein product: CSASGGAGETQYF.

This clone was detected once. The V call is TRBV5-1, the J call TRBJ2-5, with 9 bases fitting TRBD1. The junction had 6 bases not matched to a gene; V was cut back by 4 bases and J by 5 bases. The V gene's germline CDR1 is SGHRS and CDR2 YFSETQ. The CDR3 runs to 14 residues. CDR3 sequence: CASSPDRGWETQYF. CDR3 DNA: TGCGCCAGCAGCCCGGACAGGGGATGGGAGACCCAGTACTTC.

J is TRBJ1-1 and V is TRBV15; D is undetermined. CDR3 length equals 13 residues. The V and J ends lost 1 base and 1 base respectively, with 4 bases between them. Germline lookup yields CDR1 LNHNV and CDR2 YYDKDF (reference sequence). The CDR3 spells CATSRAGNTEAFF. The CDR3 DNA sequence: TGTGCCACCAGCAGAGCAGGGAACACTGAAGCTTTCTTT.

The rearrangement uses TRBV28 and TRBJ2-7; 7 nucleotides match TRBD1. Trimming cost V 1 base and J 2 bases; bases outside gene matches: 11. Germline V gene data show CDR1 as MDHEN and CDR2 as SYDVKM. This CDR3 has 17 residues. The CDR3 here is CASSLFHQGQGAYEQYF. The CDR3 DNA sequence: TGTGCCAGCAGTTTATTCCACCAGGGGCAGGGGGCCTACGAGCAGTACTTC.

This sequence joins TRBV27 and TRBJ1-6; 9 positions agree with TRBD1. The CDR3 is 13 residues long. V lost 10 bases to trimming and J lost 10 bases; unmatched junction nucleotides: 8. Germline CDR1 is MNHEY and CDR2 is SMNVEV (reference sequence). CDR3 in amino acids: CATGDRVRSPLHF. Here the CDR3 DNA reads TGTGCCACTGGGGACAGGGTTCGGTCACCCCTCCACTTT.

This clone was seen a handful of times. The rearrangement joins TRBV30 to TRBJ1-1; a possible D gene is TRBD1 (6 bases). The CDR3 is 14 amino acids. Germline loops: CDR1 GTSNPN, CDR2 SVGIG (reference sequence). Deletions cut 1 base from V and 5 bases from J, with 14 bases between. CDR3 loop: CAWSAGAGKTEAFF. For the CDR3, the DNA is TGTGCCTGGAGTGCGGGGGCAGGGAAGACTGAAGCTTTCTTT.

A single count supports this clone. The chain couples TRBV4-1 to TRBJ2-1; weak D call: TRBD2 (6 bases). Germline lookup yields CDR1 MGHRA and CDR2 YSYEKL. The CDR3 contains 19 residues. V was trimmed by 0 bases and J by 0 bases, leaving 18 bases between them. In DNA form, the CDR3 reads TGCGCCAGCAGCCAAGATCGGGGGAGAAGCTTTAGCTCCTACAATGAGCAGTTCTTC. This encodes CASSQDRGRSFSSYNEQFF.

The V and J genes are TRBV18 and TRBJ1-1, with 8 bases aligning to TRBD1. The CDR3 extends over 15 amino acids. Trimming removed 3 bases from V and 7 bases from J; junction bases left unmatched: 10. Germline lookup yields CDR1 KGHSH and CDR2 LQKENI. CDR3 in amino acids: CASSPGQGAQLEAFF. For the CDR3, the DNA is TGTGCCAGCTCACCGGGTCAGGGGGCACAACTTGAAGCTTTCTTT.

The chain links TRBV5-1 to TRBJ1-2; D gene unclear. Germline V gives CDR1 SGHRS, CDR2 YFSETQ. CDR3 length: 13 residues. V was clipped by 2 bases and J by 2 bases, with 7 bases between them. CDR3 DNA sequence: TGCGCCAGCAGCTTAAACACCAACTATGGCTACACCTTC. Protein sequence: CASSLNTNYGYTF.

CDR3 DNA sequence: TGCGCCAGCAGTCCCCGTCCGGGGGGTGAGCAGTTCTTC. It specifies CASSPRPGGEQFF. This chain joins TRBV10-1 and TRBJ2-1; 7 nucleotides match TRBD2. Looked up from germline, CDR1 is WNHNN and CDR2 is SYGVQD (reference sequence). This CDR3 is built from 13 residues. V lost 5 bases and J lost 9; bases outside the gene matches: 7.

The chain recombines TRBV9 with TRBJ2-3, with a tentative D call TRBD1 (6 bases). The CDR3 has 15 amino acids. The germline V gene encodes CDR1 SGDLS and CDR2 YYNGEE. V was shortened by 4 bases and J by 5 bases, with 17 bases between the two germline ends. The CDR3 sequence is CASSMGHRKGDTQYF. The CDR3 region has the DNA TGTGCCAGCAGCATGGGACACCGGAAGGGAGATACGCAGTATTTT.

This clone was picked up one time. The chain links TRBV6-5 to TRBJ1-3; D is ambiguous. Deletions cut 0 bases from V and 4 bases from J, with 7 bases between. Germline V CDR1 and CDR2: MNHEY, SVGAGI. The CDR3 loop spans 14 amino acids. This chain's CDR3 is CASSYSDWGNTIYF. The CDR3 nucleotides are TGTGCCAGCAGTTACTCCGACTGGGGAAACACCATATATTTT.

The chain combines TRBV11-2 with TRBJ2-7; possibly TRBD1 or TRBD2 for D (5 bases each). This CDR3 comprises 11 residues. V was clipped by 6 bases and J by 3 bases, with 6 bases between them. Germline assignment: CDR1 SGHAT and CDR2 FQNNGV. The CDR3 DNA sequence: TGTGCCAGCAGGAGGGGCTACGAGCAGTACTTC. Translated, it gives CASRRGYEQYF.

The rearrangement uses TRBV7-2 and TRBJ1-2; TRBD1 might be the D (5 bases). The V gene's germline CDR1 is SGHTA and CDR2 FQGNSA. V was pared by 4 bases and J by 3 bases, with 12 bases between. CDR3 length: 14 amino acids. Here the CDR3 reads CASSSQQADYGYTF. CDR3 nucleotides: TGTGCCAGCAGCTCCCAACAGGCAGACTATGGCTACACCTTC.

The gene calls are TRBV5-1 and TRBJ1-5; no clear D gene. The V end was cut by 1 base, the J end by 1 base, with 9 bases between. CDR1 and CDR2 from the germline V gene are SGHRS and YFSETQ. This CDR3 has 15 residues. CDR3 residues: CASSLNAESNQPQHF. The DNA of the CDR3 is TGCGCCAGCAGCTTGAACGCAGAAAGCAATCAGCCCCAGCATTTT.

This clone showed up just once. The same CDR3 arises from other DNA sequences in this sample as well. DNA for the CDR3: TGTGCCAGCAGCTTAGGCGGAGGAAATCAGCCCCAGCATTTT. Translated: CASSLGGGNQPQHF. V usage is TRBV7-9 and J usage is TRBJ1-5; D ambiguous. This CDR3 region has 14 residues. The V end was cut by 1 base, the J end by 4 bases, with 8 bases between. The germline gives CDR1 SEHNR, CDR2 FQNEAQ (reference sequence).